This passage covers 25 T cell receptor beta chains from one sample sequenced in a study of blood T cell repertoires in COVID-19. The method was immunoSEQ multiplex PCR; TCRdb's version includes in-frame clones alone and lacks a portion of them. The sample has 320,000 or so clones, roughly 84% seen once. Input material: PBMCs or T cells enriched from blood (not recorded which). The receptors derive from a woman aged 25 to 39 who had recovered from COVID-19.

The chain combines TRBV28 with TRBJ1-2; 7 bases align to TRBD1. The V gene's germline CDR1 is MDHEN and CDR2 SYDVKM. CDR3 length: 15 amino acids. Losses at the gene ends were 6 bases for V and 4 bases for J; bases not matched to a gene: 11. CDR3: CASSGPQGILYGYTF. In DNA, the CDR3 is TGTGCCAGCAGCGGCCCACAGGGGATTCTCTATGGCTACACCTTC.

This sequence joins TRBV21-1 and TRBJ1-5. TRBV21-1 is reported as a pseudogene. This CDR3 has 18 amino acids. The CDR3 nucleotides are TGTGCCAGCAACTTGTCGCGGGAAAGAAATATCGGCAATCAGCCCCAGCATTTT. This sequence encodes CASNLSRERNIGNQPQHF.

This chain connects TRBV28 to TRBJ1-4; no clear D gene. The CDR3 extends over 15 amino acids. Trimming removed 2 bases from V and 3 bases from J, with 10 bases in between. Looked up from germline, CDR1 is MDHEN and CDR2 is SYDVKM. The CDR3 is CASSLDGYPNEKLFF. In nucleotides, the CDR3 is TGTGCCAGCAGTTTAGACGGGTATCCTAATGAAAAACTGTTTTTT.

In its sample, this clone was seen once. The rearrangement uses TRBV7-2 and TRBJ2-7; TRBD2 matches at 13 bases. Trimming at V came to 1 base and at J to 3 bases, leaving 6 bases not matched to a gene. Looked up from germline, CDR1 is SGHTA and CDR2 is FQGNSA. The CDR3 extends over 17 amino acids. The CDR3 bases are TGTGCCAGCAGCTTAGGACCAACTAGCGGGGGGGACTACGAGCAGTACTTC. It is translated as CASSLGPTSGGDYEQYF.

The V gene is TRBV11-2, the J gene TRBJ2-3, with D possibly being TRBD1 (6 bases). Germline CDR1 is SGHAT and CDR2 is FQNNGV. CDR3 length equals 17 residues. V lost 2 bases and J lost 0, with 15 bases in between. The CDR3 reads CASSLRAAGASTDTQYF. The CDR3 bases are TGTGCCAGCAGCTTAAGGGCGGCAGGGGCTAGCACAGATACGCAGTATTTT.

V and J are TRBV18 and TRBJ1-4; maybe TRBD1 (6 bases). This CDR3 contains 13 residues. The V and J ends lost 6 bases and 8 bases respectively, with 13 bases between them. Germline V gene data show CDR1 as KGHSH and CDR2 as LQKENI. The CDR3 region has the DNA TGTGCCAGCTCGCCTGACCAGGGGGAAAAACTGTTTTTT. Encoded protein: CASSPDQGEKLFF.

The chain joins TRBV2 to TRBJ1-1; TRBD1 matches at 11 bases. After removal of 5 bases from V and 4 bases from J, the junction contained 9 bases not matched to a gene. This CDR3 is 16 amino acids long. CDR1 is SNHLY, CDR2 FYNNEI, per germline. This CDR3 is CASSPGQGVGVTEAFF. The CDR3, as DNA: TGTGCCAGCAGTCCGGGACAGGGGGTAGGGGTCACTGAAGCTTTCTTT.

The V and J genes are TRBV11-3 and TRBJ2-5; D is possibly TRBD2 (6 bases). V was shortened by 1 base and J by 2 bases, with 11 bases between the two germline ends. The germline CDR1 and CDR2 sequences are SGHNT and YENEEA. The CDR3 runs 15 residues. The CDR3 bases are TGTGCCAGCAGCTTAGCTGCGGGAATACAAGAGACCCAGTACTTC. Encoded protein: CASSLAAGIQETQYF.

This chain uses TRBV2 with TRBJ1-6, with D possibly matching TRBD1 (5 bases). Deletions cut 4 bases from V and 6 bases from J, with 22 bases between. The CDR3 contains 18 residues. CDR1 SNHLY and CDR2 FYNNEI come from the germline V gene. The CDR3 sequence is CASSAVSHSGNGNSPLHF. The CDR3 DNA follows: TGTGCCAGCAGTGCGGTTTCGCATTCAGGGAATGGTAATTCACCCCTCCACTTT. The full variable domain, with the rest looked up from reference TRBV2 and TRBJ1-6, is EPEVTQTPSHQVTQMGQEVILRCVPISNHLYFYWYRQILGQKVEFLVSFYNNEISEKSEIFDDQFSVERPDGSNFTLKIRSTKLEDSAMYFCASSAVSHSGNGNSPLHFGNGTRLTVT.

This rearrangement joins TRBV5-5 to TRBJ2-7, with D unclear. V shed 2 bases and J shed 0 bases, with 9 bases lying between them. The CDR3 loop spans 14 amino acids. Germline CDR1 reads SGHKS; CDR2 reads YYEKEE (reference sequence). This CDR3 is CASSFLESSYEQYF. The CDR3 region has the DNA TGTGCCAGCAGCTTTCTTGAGAGCTCCTACGAGCAGTACTTC.

This clone was detected only a few times. The chain couples TRBV4-2 to TRBJ1-5; 7 bases are a match to TRBD1. The CDR3 is 14 residues long. Germline CDR1 is LGHNA and CDR2 is YNFKEQ. Trimming cost V 2 bases and J 5 bases; bases outside gene matches: 3. CDR3 loop: CASSQSQGDQPQHF. DNA of the CDR3: TGTGCCAGCAGCCAAAGTCAGGGGGATCAGCCCCAGCATTTT.

This clone was detected once. This chain uses TRBV29-1 with TRBJ1-1, with D perhaps TRBD1 (5 bases). Trimming took off 4 bases at V and 1 base at J, with 13 bases between the two ends. Germline V gives CDR1 SQVTM, CDR2 ANQGSEA. This CDR3 has 14 amino acids. The CDR3, as DNA: TGCAGCGTTGCAAACAGGAGCCCGAACACTGAAGCTTTCTTT. Protein: CSVANRSPNTEAFF.

The CDR3 sequence is CATSRDLLASGTDTQYF. CDR3 nucleotides: TGTGCCACCAGCAGAGATCTCTTGGCTAGCGGCACAGATACGCAGTATTTT. The J gene is TRBJ2-3, the V gene TRBV15; D is possibly TRBD2 (6 bases). Trimming took 0 bases from V and 1 from J, leaving 14 bases between them. The CDR3 covers 17 residues. Germline loops: CDR1 LNHNV, CDR2 YYDKDF (reference sequence).

This chain connects TRBV28 to TRBJ1-2, with D possibly being TRBD1 (5 bases). This CDR3 has 13 amino acids. Germline V gene data show CDR1 as MDHEN and CDR2 as SYDVKM. Trimming stripped 3 bases from V and 6 bases from J, with 11 bases between. The CDR3 sequence is CASSLQGRHGYTF. In nucleotides, the CDR3 is TGTGCCAGCAGTTTGCAGGGCAGACATGGCTACACCTTC.

The V and J genes are TRBV6-5 and TRBJ1-5, with a weak D call TRBD1 (5 bases). Trimming cost V 8 bases and J 3 bases, with 11 bases left between them. Germline V gives CDR1 MNHEY, CDR2 SVGAGI. The CDR3 is made up of 13 amino acids. CDR3 DNA sequence: TGTGCCAGCGTACAGACAGTCAATCAGCCCCAGCATTTT. Its translation is CASVQTVNQPQHF.

CDR3 in amino acids: CASSVGQGMWEQYF. CDR3 sequence (DNA): TGTGCCAGCAGCGTAGGTCAGGGGATGTGGGAGCAGTACTTC. The chain is built from TRBV9 and TRBJ2-7; possible D gene TRBD1, 6 bases. The CDR3 has 14 amino acids. The V end lost 0 bases, the J end lost 7 bases, and 14 bases lay between the germline ends. Germline CDR1 and CDR2: SGDLS and YYNGEE.

CDR3 DNA: TGTGCCTGGAGTACAGGGGGCCGAGCTAACTATGGCTACACCTTC. Amino acids: CAWSTGGRANYGYTF. V is TRBV30 and J is TRBJ1-2; 9 bases align to TRBD1. The CDR3 loop spans 15 amino acids. The germline V gene encodes CDR1 GTSNPN and CDR2 SVGIG (reference sequence). The V and J ends lost 2 bases and 0 bases, in that order; junction bases with no gene match: 4.

The V gene is TRBV6-2 or TRBV6-3, the J gene TRBJ2-6; the match to TRBD1 covers 8 bases. J was trimmed by 2 bases and V by 4 bases; bases with no gene match: 4. Germline-derived CDR1 and CDR2 are MNHEY and SVGEGT. This CDR3 has 16 residues. The chain's CDR3 is CASSLPTGAGANVLTF. The CDR3 nucleotides read TGTGCCAGCAGTTTGCCGACAGGGGCTGGGGCCAACGTCCTGACTTTC.

In this sample, this clone turned up once. The genes are TRBV24-1 and TRBJ2-1; TRBD2 matches at 13 bases. Germline V gene lookup returns CDR1 KGHDR and CDR2 SFDVKD. V was pared by 4 bases and J by 8 bases, with 16 bases of the junction left unmatched. The CDR3 contains 19 residues. CDR3 bases: TGTGCCACCAGTGAGCCAAAGCCGGGACTAGCGGGGTGGGGCTATGAGCAGTTCTTC. Translation: CATSEPKPGLAGWGYEQFF.

The chain employs TRBV5-5 and TRBJ1-1; the D is unclear. The germline gives CDR1 SGHKS, CDR2 YYEKEE (reference sequence). Trimming stripped 2 bases from V and 0 bases from J, with 11 bases between. CDR3 length: 15 amino acids. This chain's CDR3 is CASSFTQLMNTEAFF. The DNA of the CDR3 is TGTGCCAGCAGCTTTACACAGTTAATGAACACTGAAGCTTTCTTT.

The rearrangement uses TRBV15 and TRBJ1-6; 8 nucleotides match TRBD1. J lost 15 bases, V lost 0 bases, and 4 bases had no gene match. CDR3 size: 13 residues. Germline V lookup: CDR1 LNHNV, CDR2 YYDKDF (reference sequence). The CDR3: CATSRDAGTGLHF. CDR3 sequence (DNA): TGTGCCACCAGCAGAGATGCGGGGACAGGCCTCCACTTT.

The gene calls are TRBV24-1 and TRBJ2-3; perhaps TRBD2 as D (7 bases). Trimming shortened V by 10 bases and J by 0 bases, and 22 bases separated the two germline ends. The CDR3 is made up of 17 amino acids. CDR1 and CDR2 from the germline V gene are KGHDR and SFDVKD. CDR3 nucleotides: TGTGCCACTTCATTTCGCAAACGGGGGGCTAGCACAGATACGCAGTATTTT. Encoded protein: CATSFRKRGASTDTQYF.

As concerns this clone: The sample carries other DNA sequences with the same CDR3. The rearrangement uses TRBV27 and TRBJ1-6; D is undetermined. V was shortened by 2 bases and J by 7 bases, with 6 bases between the two germline ends. The CDR3 consists of 13 residues. From germline, CDR1 is MNHEY and CDR2 SMNVEV (reference sequence). CDR3 amino acids: CASSLPGNSPLHF. Here the CDR3 DNA reads TGTGCCAGCAGTTTACCGGGAAATTCACCCCTCCACTTT.

J is TRBJ1-1 and V is TRBV11-3; 8 positions agree with TRBD1. Trimming at V came to 4 bases and at J to 5 bases, leaving 24 bases not matched to a gene. Germline values: CDR1 SGHNT, CDR2 YENEEA. This CDR3 has 20 residues. The CDR3 reads CASSSEDREKNVRGPTEAFF. CDR3 DNA sequence: TGTGCCAGCAGCTCGGAGGACAGGGAAAAAAACGTCCGGGGACCTACTGAAGCTTTCTTT.

The chain links TRBV12-3 or TRBV12-4 to TRBJ1-1; TRBD1 agrees at 9 bases. The CDR3 covers 13 residues. Trimming cost V 6 bases and J 6 bases; bases outside gene matches: 5. Written as DNA, the CDR3 is TGTGCCAGCAGCCGGGACAGGGAGGCTGAAGCTTTCTTT. This sequence encodes CASSRDREAEAFF.